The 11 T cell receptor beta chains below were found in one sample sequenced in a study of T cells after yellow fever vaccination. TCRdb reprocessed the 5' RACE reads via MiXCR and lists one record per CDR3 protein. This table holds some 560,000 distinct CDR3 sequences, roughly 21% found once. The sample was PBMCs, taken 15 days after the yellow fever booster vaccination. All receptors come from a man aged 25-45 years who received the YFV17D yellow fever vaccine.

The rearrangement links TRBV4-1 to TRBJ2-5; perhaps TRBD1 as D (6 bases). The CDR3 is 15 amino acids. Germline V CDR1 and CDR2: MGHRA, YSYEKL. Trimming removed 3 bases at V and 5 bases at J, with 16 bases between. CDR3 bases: TGCGCCAGCAGCCAGGGAAATCAGGGGTTGGAGACCCAGTACTTC. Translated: CASSQGNQGLETQYF.

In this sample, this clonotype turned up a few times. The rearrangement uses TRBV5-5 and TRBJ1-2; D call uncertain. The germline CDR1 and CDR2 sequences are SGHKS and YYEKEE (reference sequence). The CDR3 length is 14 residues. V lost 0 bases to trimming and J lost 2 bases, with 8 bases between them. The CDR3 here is CASSLGDGNYGYTF. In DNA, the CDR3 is TGTGCCAGCAGCTTGGGGGATGGGAACTATGGCTACACCTTC.

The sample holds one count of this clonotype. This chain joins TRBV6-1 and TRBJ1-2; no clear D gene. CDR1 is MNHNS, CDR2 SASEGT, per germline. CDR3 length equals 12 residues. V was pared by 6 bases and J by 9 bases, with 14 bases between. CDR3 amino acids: CASSTTRNSYTF. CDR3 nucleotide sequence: TGTGCCAGCAGCACAACAAGGAACAGCTACACCTTC.

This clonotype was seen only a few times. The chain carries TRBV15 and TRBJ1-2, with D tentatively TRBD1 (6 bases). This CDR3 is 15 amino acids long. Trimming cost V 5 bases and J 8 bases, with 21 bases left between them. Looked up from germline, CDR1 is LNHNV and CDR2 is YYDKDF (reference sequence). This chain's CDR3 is CATSPRRLGAYGYTF. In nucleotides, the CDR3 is TGTGCCACCAGCCCCCGTCGGCTGGGGGCATACGGCTACACCTTC.

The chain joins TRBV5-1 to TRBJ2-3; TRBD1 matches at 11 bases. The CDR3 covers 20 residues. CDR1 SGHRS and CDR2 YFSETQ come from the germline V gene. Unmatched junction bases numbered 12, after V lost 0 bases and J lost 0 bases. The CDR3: CASSLDWTGGRYSSTDTQYF. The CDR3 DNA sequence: TGCGCCAGCAGCTTGGATTGGACAGGGGGCCGATACTCTAGCACAGATACGCAGTATTTT.

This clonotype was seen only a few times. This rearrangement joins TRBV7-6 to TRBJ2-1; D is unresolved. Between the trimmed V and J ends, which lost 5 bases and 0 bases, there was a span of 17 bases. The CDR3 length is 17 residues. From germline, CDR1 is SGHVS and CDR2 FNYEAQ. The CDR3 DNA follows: TGTGCCAGCAGCCCCGAGTCTGGATCTAGCTCCTACAATGAGCAGTTCTTC. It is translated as CASSPESGSSSYNEQFF. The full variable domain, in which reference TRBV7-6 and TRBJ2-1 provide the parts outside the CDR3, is GAGVSQSPRYKVTKRGQDVALRCDPISGHVSLYWYRQALGQGPEFLTYFNYEAQQDKSGLPNDRFSAERPEGSISTLTIQRTEQRDSAMYRCASSPESGSSSYNEQFFGPGTRLTVL.

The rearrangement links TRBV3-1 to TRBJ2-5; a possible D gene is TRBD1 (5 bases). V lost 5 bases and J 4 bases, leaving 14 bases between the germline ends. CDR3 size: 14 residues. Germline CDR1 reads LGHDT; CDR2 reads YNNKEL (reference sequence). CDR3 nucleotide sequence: TGTGCCAGCAGCTCAGGGATGGCTCTAGAGACCCAGTACTTC. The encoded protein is CASSSGMALETQYF.

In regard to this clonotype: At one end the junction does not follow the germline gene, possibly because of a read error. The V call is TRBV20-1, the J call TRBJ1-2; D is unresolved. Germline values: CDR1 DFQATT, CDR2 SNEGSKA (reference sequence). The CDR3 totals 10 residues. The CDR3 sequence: CSAPSYGSTF. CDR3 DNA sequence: TGCAGTGCTCCGAGTTATGGCTCCACCTTC.

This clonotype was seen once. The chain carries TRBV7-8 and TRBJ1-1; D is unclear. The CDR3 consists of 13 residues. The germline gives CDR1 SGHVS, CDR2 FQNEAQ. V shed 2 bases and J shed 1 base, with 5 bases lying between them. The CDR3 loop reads CASSLSSNTEAFF. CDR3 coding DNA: TGTGCCAGCAGCTTATCCTCGAACACTGAAGCTTTCTTT.

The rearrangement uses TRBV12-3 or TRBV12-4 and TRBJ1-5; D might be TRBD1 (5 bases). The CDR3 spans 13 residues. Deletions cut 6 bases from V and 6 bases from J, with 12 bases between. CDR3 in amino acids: CASRLSGSQPQHF. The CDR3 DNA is TGTGCCAGCAGACTCTCAGGGAGTCAGCCCCAGCATTTT.

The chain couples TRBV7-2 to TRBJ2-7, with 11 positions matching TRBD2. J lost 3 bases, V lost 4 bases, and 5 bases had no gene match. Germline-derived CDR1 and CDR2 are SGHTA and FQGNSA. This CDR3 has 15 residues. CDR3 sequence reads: CASSSGTSGGYEQYF. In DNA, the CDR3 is TGTGCCAGCAGCTCCGGGACTAGCGGAGGCTACGAGCAGTACTTC.